These T cell receptor beta chains were read from a single sample in a study of response to subunit inactivated influenza vaccine. Each CDR3 protein gets one entry after TCRdb re-called the RT-PCR reads with MiXCR. The sample lists over 800,000 distinct CDR3 sequences; approximately 21% were seen once. The source material was PBMCs from blood, sampled roughly 5 days after vaccination. The receptors originated from a man aged 50 to 59 who received an inactivated influenza vaccine. Each CDR3 is given without its conserved first and last residue. D genes are given only for firm matches.

J gene: TRBJ2-1
D gene: NA
V gene: TRBV7-3
CDR3 protein: ASSLGRTTNNEQF

J gene: TRBJ1-4
D gene: TRBD1
V gene: TRBV4-1
CDR3 protein: ASSPPALRTGNEKLF

J gene: TRBJ1-1
D gene: TRBD1
V gene: TRBV5-1
CDR3 protein: ASSLAGTGHIGPEAF

J gene: TRBJ2-7
D gene: TRBD2
V gene: TRBV12-3/TRBV12-4
CDR3 protein: ASRPGGTLYEQY

J gene: TRBJ2-7
D gene: TRBD2
V gene: TRBV18
CDR3 protein: ASSSFSGSRNYEQY

J gene: TRBJ2-7
D gene: NA
V gene: TRBV6-2/TRBV6-3
CDR3 protein: ASTNPTGSYEQY

J gene: TRBJ2-5
D gene: TRBD1
V gene: TRBV12-3/TRBV12-4
CDR3 protein: ASSIRQGLGSAPSTRRQETQY

J gene: TRBJ2-2
D gene: NA
V gene: TRBV3-1
CDR3 protein: ASAETLFTGELF

J gene: TRBJ2-7
D gene: TRBD1
V gene: TRBV16
CDR3 protein: ASSRVSGTGEGEQY

J gene: TRBJ2-7
D gene: TRBD2
V gene: TRBV5-6
CDR3 protein: ASSIKAGVSSYEQY

J gene: TRBJ2-1
D gene: NA
V gene: TRBV30
CDR3 protein: AFSLEAGLNEQF

J gene: TRBJ2-7
D gene: NA
V gene: TRBV10-2
CDR3 protein: ASSGGPYEQY

J gene: TRBJ2-5
D gene: TRBD2
V gene: TRBV7-9
CDR3 protein: ASRTSGREETQY

J gene: TRBJ1-6
D gene: NA
V gene: TRBV2
CDR3 protein: ASSEFSPLH

J gene: TRBJ1-2
D gene: NA
V gene: TRBV18
CDR3 protein: ASSPQGYYGYT

J gene: TRBJ2-5
D gene: NA
V gene: TRBV7-2
CDR3 protein: ASSPQSRETQY

J gene: TRBJ2-1
D gene: NA
V gene: TRBV5-1
CDR3 protein: ASSSPPGVVQF

J gene: TRBJ2-3
D gene: NA
V gene: TRBV15
CDR3 protein: ATSRDWQGLTRAISTDTQY

J gene: TRBJ1-5
D gene: NA
V gene: TRBV24-1
CDR3 protein: ATSDSRDKYSNQPQH

J gene: TRBJ2-1
D gene: NA
V gene: TRBV12-3/TRBV12-4
CDR3 protein: ASSLRISYNEQF

J gene: TRBJ2-1
D gene: NA
V gene: TRBV20-1
CDR3 protein: SAQGTLGDEQF

J gene: TRBJ2-4
D gene: NA
V gene: TRBV6-2/TRBV6-3
CDR3 protein: ASSQGGVFNIQY